Shown below are 8 T cell receptor beta chains from a single sample sequenced in a study of identical twins. Each CDR3 protein is one row after TCRdb ran MiXCR on the 5' RACE reads. The sample holds 260,000 or so distinct CDR3 sequences, 7.5% seen once. These data also featured in a second study, about yellow fever vaccine responses in identical twins.

Material: CD8+ T cells sorted from blood. The source of these receptors is a woman between 18 and 29 years old in good health.

The sample holds a few counts of this clonotype. The chain uses TRBV14 and TRBJ2-7; D possibly corresponds to TRBD2 (6 bases). This CDR3 comprises 16 residues. CDR1 and CDR2 from the germline V gene are SGHDN and FVKESK. Trimming removed 1 base at V and 0 bases at J, with 13 bases between. The CDR3 DNA sequence: TGTGCCAGCAGCCAAGGTCGGAGGGCCTTCTCCTACGAGCAGTACTTC. The encoded protein is CASSQGRRAFSYEQYF.

At least ten counts were recorded for this clonotype. The rearrangement joins TRBV6-5 to TRBJ2-1, with 9 bases matching TRBD2. V trimming: 5 bases; J trimming: 4 bases; junction bases outside the gene matches: 3. Germline values: CDR1 MNHEY, CDR2 SVGAGI. CDR3 size: 14 residues. CDR3 DNA sequence: TGTGCCAGCAGTAGGACTAGCGAGTACAATGAGCAGTTCTTC. Translation: CASSRTSEYNEQFF.

The chain couples TRBV7-9 to TRBJ1-4; 10 bases are shared with TRBD1. The CDR3 loop spans 16 amino acids. Unmatched junction bases numbered 11, after V lost 5 bases and J lost 8 bases. Germline V CDR1 and CDR2: SEHNR, FQNEAQ (reference sequence). The CDR3 DNA reads TGTGCCAGCAGCGCACAAGGGACAGGGGTTTCGGAAAAACTGTTTTTT. Amino acids: CASSAQGTGVSEKLFF.

This chain connects TRBV7-6 to TRBJ2-3; 8 bases are a match to TRBD2. Germline V gene sequence: CDR1 SGHVS, CDR2 FNYEAQ. V gave up 5 bases and J gave up 3 bases; unmatched junction bases: 7. The length of the CDR3 is 15 residues. Written as DNA, the CDR3 is TGTGCCAGCAGCCCACGGGGGGGGAGGACAGATACGCAGTATTTT. Amino acid sequence: CASSPRGGRTDTQYF.

This clonotype appeared many times. This rearrangement joins TRBV5-1 to TRBJ2-5; 10 positions match TRBD1. V lost 3 bases and J lost 5; bases outside the gene matches: 7. CDR1 is SGHRS and CDR2 is YFSETQ in the germline V gene. CDR3 length: 15 amino acids. Written as DNA, the CDR3 is TGCGCCAGCAGCTCCCGGGACAGGGGTTTGGAGACCCAGTACTTC. It specifies CASSSRDRGLETQYF.

This clonotype was detected many times. V usage is TRBV12-3 or TRBV12-4 and J usage is TRBJ1-1; D is uncertain. Between the trimmed V and J ends, which lost 3 bases and 5 bases, there was a span of 10 bases. The CDR3 has 13 residues. This CDR3 is CASSLGSGTEAFF. In DNA, the CDR3 is TGTGCCAGCAGTTTGGGTTCGGGGACTGAAGCTTTCTTT.

This chain joins TRBV3-1 and TRBJ2-3; 8 positions match TRBD2. J lost 5 bases, V lost 0 bases, and 4 bases had no gene match. There are 15 residues in the CDR3. Per germline, CDR1 LGHDT and CDR2 YNNKEL (reference sequence). This CDR3 reads CASSQDFSGGDTQYF. The CDR3 coding sequence is TGTGCCAGCAGCCAAGATTTCAGCGGGGGAGATACGCAGTATTTT.

This clonotype was seen only a few times. The rearrangement uses TRBV7-6 and TRBJ2-2; possibly TRBD1 or TRBD2 for D (5 bases each). V dropped 7 bases and J dropped 3 bases, with 18 bases sitting between them. Germline V lookup: CDR1 SGHVS, CDR2 FNYEAQ. CDR3 size: 16 residues. This CDR3 reads CASTRAGARDTGELFF. CDR3 bases: TGTGCCAGCACACGCGCCGGGGCACGGGACACCGGGGAGCTGTTTTTT.